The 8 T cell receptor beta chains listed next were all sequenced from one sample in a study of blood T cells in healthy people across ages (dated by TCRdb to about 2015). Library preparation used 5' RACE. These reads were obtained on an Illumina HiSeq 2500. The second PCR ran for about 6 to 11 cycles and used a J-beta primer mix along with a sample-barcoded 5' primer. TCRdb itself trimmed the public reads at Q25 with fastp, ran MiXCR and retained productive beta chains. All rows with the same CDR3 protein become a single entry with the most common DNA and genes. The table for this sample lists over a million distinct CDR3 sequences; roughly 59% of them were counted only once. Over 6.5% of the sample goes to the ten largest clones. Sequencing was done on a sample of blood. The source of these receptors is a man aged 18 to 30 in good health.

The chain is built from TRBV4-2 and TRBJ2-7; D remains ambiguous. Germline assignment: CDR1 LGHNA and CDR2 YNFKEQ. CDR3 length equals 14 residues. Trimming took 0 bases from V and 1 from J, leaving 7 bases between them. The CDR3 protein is CASSQDSESYEQYF. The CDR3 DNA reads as TGTGCCAGCAGCCAAGATTCCGAGTCCTACGAGCAGTACTTC.

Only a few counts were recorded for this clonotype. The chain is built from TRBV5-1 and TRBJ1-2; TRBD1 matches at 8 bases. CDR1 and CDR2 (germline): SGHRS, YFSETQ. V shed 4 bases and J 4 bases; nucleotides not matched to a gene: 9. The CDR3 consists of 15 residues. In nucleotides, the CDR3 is TGCGCCAGCAGCGAGACAGGGGCTAGGGGCTATGGCTACACCTTC. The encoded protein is CASSETGARGYGYTF.

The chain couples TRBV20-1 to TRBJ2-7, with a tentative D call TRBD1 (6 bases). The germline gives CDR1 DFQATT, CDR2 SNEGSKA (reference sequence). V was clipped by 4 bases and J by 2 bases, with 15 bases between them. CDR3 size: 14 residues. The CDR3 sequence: CSAKPGQWTYEQYF. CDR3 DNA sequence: TGCAGTGCTAAGCCGGGACAATGGACCTACGAGCAGTACTTC.

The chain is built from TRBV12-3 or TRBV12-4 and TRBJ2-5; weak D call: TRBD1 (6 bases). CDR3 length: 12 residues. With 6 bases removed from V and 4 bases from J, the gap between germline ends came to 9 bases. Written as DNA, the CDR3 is TGTGCCAGCAGCCGGGACATAGAGACCCAGTACTTC. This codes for CASSRDIETQYF.

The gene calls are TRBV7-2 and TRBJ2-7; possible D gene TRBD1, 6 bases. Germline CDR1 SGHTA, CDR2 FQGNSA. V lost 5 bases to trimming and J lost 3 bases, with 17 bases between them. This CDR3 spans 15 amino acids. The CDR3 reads CASSQRLGGVYEQYF. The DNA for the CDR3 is TGTGCCAGCAGCCAGCGGTTAGGGGGAGTCTACGAGCAGTACTTC.

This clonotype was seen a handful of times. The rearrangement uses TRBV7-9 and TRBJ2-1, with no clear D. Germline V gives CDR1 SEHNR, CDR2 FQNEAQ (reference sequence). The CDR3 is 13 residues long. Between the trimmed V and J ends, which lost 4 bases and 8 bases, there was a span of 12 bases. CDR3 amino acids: CASSSLRYDEQFF. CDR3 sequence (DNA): TGTGCCAGCAGCTCCCTCCGCTATGATGAGCAGTTCTTC.

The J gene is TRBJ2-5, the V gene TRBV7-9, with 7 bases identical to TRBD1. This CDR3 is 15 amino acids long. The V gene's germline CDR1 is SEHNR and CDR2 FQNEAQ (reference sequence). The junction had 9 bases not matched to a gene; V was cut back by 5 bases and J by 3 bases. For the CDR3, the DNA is TGTGCCAGCAGCAACGGACAGGCTTCTAAAGAGACCCAGTACTTC. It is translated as CASSNGQASKETQYF. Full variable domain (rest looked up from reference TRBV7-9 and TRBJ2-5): DTGVSQNPRHKITKRGQNVTFRCDPISEHNRLYWYRQTLGQGPEFLTYFQNEAQLEKSRLLSDRFSAERPKGSFSTLEIQRTEQGDSAMYLCASSNGQASKETQYFGPGTRLLVL.

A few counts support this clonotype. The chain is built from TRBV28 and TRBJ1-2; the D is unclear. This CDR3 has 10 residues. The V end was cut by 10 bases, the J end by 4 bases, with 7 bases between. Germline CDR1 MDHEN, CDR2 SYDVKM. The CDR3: CATSSYGYTF. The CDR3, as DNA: TGTGCCACTAGTTCCTATGGCTACACCTTC.